Reported below is one T cell receptor (beta chain). These data come from a study of blood T cell repertoires in COVID-19. Clones were read by immunoSEQ multiplex PCR, and TCRdb kept only the in-frame ones, dropping some. This sample has about 150,000 clones, with around 83% found just once. The CDR3 consists of 13 residues. With 2 bases clipped from V and 6 bases from J, the junction kept 1 base outside the gene matches. Germline V gives CDR1 LGHDT, CDR2 YNNKEL (reference sequence). Specimen: peripheral blood. This rearrangement joins TRBV3-1 (or the pseudogene TRBV3-2) to TRBJ1-2, with TRBD1 identical over 9 bases. This TCR derives from an older woman with COVID-19, enrolled during active disease. The CDR3 is CASSQTGGDGYTF. CDR3 DNA sequence: TGTGCCAGCAGCCAAACAGGGGGCGATGGCTACACCTTC.